This TCR beta chain was found in a study of T-cell memory formation after mild COVID-19 (dated by TCRdb to the early 2020s). Regarding the complete study: TCR sequence clusters from the two donors were largely donor specific. Longitudinal TCRalpha and TCRbeta repertoire sequencing tracked T-cell clones expanding and contracting after mild COVID-19 in a couple of donors. Two young, previously healthy adult volunteers made up the cohort, one male and one female. Findings and caveats that apply to the study as a whole: SARS-CoV-2 specificity was not confirmed for the second-wave clones peaking on day 37. Balanced CD4/CD8 phenotypes were observed for clones contracting from day 15 to 85, whereas a bias towards CD4+ was observed for a second wave of clones expanding from day 15 to 37. The detection of some responding clones in pre-infection memory suggests that pre-existing cross-reactive memory T cells joined the SARS-CoV-2 response. Contracting CD4+ clones turned up mainly in the CM and EM memory subsets, whereas EMRA was where CD8+ clones were enriched. Only a couple of mild cases were covered in the study, and larger cohorts including severe cases with pre-infection samples were considered necessary.

With respect to this clonotype: Its antigen is currently not known. The sample holds no much larger clone one base away, and base qualities are not on file.

Ficoll-Paque density gradient centrifugation was the method used to isolate PBMCs. A distance of 13 bases separates the germline ends of V and J, which lose 0 bases and 7 bases respectively. From the cysteine through the phenylalanine, the CDR3 covers 14 amino acids. The DNA shown is the 42-base CDR3, in frame from base 1. Based on the germline V gene, the CDR1 and CDR2 sequences are SGHDN and FVKESK. The sequencing machine was an Illumina NovaSeq 6000. cDNA libraries for TCRalpha and TCRbeta were prepared by 5'RACE using constant-segment primers, with sample barcodes and unique molecular identifiers added. Trizol reagent was used to extract RNA from every sample. Amplification of the libraries took two PCR steps, and the second step added a second sample barcode plus Illumina TruSeq adapters. Sequencing of the libraries was done on an Illumina NovaSeq, producing 2 x 150 bp paired-end reads. The published analysis was carried out like this. Reads were demultiplexed and collapsed into UMI-guided consensus sequences with migec v1.2.7. Using mixcr v2.1.11, UMI consensuses were aligned to TRA and TRB V and J templates and then assembled into clonotypes. A clonotype was counted as expanded or contracted only when both edgeR and NoisET called the clonotype significant, with the noise models trained on biological replicates. For edgeR calls, the thresholds were a false discovery rate-adjusted p below 0.01 and a log2 fold-change of 1. As an exploratory analysis of dynamics, max-normalized trajectories of the 1000 most abundant clonotypes were examined by PCA with hierarchical clustering. Separately sequenced CD4+ and CD8+ repertoires were used to assign a CD4 or CD8 phenotype to each responding clone. The public sequencing data were trimmed at Q25 with fastp and processed into clonotypes with MiXCR by TCRdb, which kept only in-frame beta chains. Identical CDR3 proteins give one entry, which carries the most common genes and DNA. The V and J calls follow TCRdb's processing rather than the paper's. In all, the sample holds about 500,000 distinct CDR3 sequences, and about 20% of those were seen once. The top ten clonotypes cover roughly an eighth of the sample.

Material for sequencing was PBMCs or a T cell subset sorted from them (not recorded which). The V and J segments used are TRBV14 and TRBJ2-7; no D gene can be assigned with confidence. The TCR was taken from an adult woman who had mild COVID-19 (a few samples of this study predate the infection). The sample titles of this study are shuffled in the database, so cell type and time point are left out; the donor was told from shared clones. The CDR3 reads as follows: CASSQDIPPREQYF. The nucleotide sequence is given as TGTGCCAGCAGCCAAGACATCCCCCCGAGGGAGCAGTACTTC.